Shown below are 3 T cell receptor beta chains from a single sample sequenced in a study of shared clonotypes between healthy human individuals. The table came from immunoSEQ multiplex PCR; TCRdb's copy has only in-frame clones and leaves some out. Found here are 750,000 to 1,000,000 clones, about 91% of them singletons; the top ten hold less than 25%. Naive CD8 cells, CD45RO-negative and positively selected for CCR7, excluded terminally differentiated effector memory CD45RA+ cells. Sequenced material: naive CD8+ T cells sorted from blood. The receptors come from a man aged 25 to 45 in good health.

J is TRBJ2-3 and V is TRBV9; TRBD2 matches at 10 bases. Germline CDR1 is SGDLS and CDR2 is YYNGEE. The CDR3 extends over 16 amino acids. The J segment lost 2 bases and the V segment lost 4 bases, leaving 7 bases of the junction unmatched. In nucleotides, the CDR3 is TGTGCCAGCAGCCCCCTCACTAGCGGGATCACAGATACGCAGTATTTT. This translates into CASSPLTSGITDTQYF.

The chain links TRBV7-3 to TRBJ2-1; no reliable D call. CDR3 size: 16 residues. Germline V gene lookup returns CDR1 SGHTA and CDR2 FQGTGA. Trimming removed 10 bases from V and 7 bases from J, with 26 bases in between. The CDR3 nucleotides read TGTGCCACCCCATTCCCTCGGGCCTACTTATATAATGAGCAGTTCTTC. It is translated as CATPFPRAYLYNEQFF.

J is TRBJ2-3 and V is TRBV7-9; D ambiguous. The germline CDR1 and CDR2 sequences are SEHNR and FQNEAQ (reference sequence). Trimming took 5 bases from V and 4 from J, leaving 7 bases between them. The CDR3 covers 12 residues. Written as DNA, the CDR3 is TGTGCCAGCAGCCCGTACCCAGATACGCAGTATTTT. Residues: CASSPYPDTQYF. The variable domain in full, completed from reference TRBV7-9 and TRBJ2-3, reads DTGVSQNPRHKITKRGQNVTFRCDPISEHNRLYWYRQTLGQGPEFLTYFQNEAQLEKSRLLSDRFSAERPKGSFSTLEIQRTEQGDSAMYLCASSPYPDTQYFGPGTRLTVL.